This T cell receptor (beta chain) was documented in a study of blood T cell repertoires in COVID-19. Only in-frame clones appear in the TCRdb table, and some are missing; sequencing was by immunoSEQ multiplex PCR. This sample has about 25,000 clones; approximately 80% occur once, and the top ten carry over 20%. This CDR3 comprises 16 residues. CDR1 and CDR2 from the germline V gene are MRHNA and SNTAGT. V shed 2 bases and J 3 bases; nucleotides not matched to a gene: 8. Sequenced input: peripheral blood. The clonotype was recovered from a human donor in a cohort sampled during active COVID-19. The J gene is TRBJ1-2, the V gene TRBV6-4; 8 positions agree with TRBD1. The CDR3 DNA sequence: TGTGCCAGCAGTGACCAGAACAGGGGGATCGACTATGGCTACACCTTC. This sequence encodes CASSDQNRGIDYGYTF.